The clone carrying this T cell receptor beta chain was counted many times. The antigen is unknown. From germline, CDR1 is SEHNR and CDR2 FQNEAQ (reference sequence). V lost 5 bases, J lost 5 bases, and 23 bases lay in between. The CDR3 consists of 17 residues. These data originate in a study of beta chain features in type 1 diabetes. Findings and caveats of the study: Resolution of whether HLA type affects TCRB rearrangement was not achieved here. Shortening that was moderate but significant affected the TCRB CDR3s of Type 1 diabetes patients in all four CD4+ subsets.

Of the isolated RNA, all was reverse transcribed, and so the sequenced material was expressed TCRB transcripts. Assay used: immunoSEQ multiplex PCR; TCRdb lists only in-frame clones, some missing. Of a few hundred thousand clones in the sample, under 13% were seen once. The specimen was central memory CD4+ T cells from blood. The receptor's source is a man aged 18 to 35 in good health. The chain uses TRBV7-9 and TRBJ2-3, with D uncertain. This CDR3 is CASSPESAERYEDTQYF. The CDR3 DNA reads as TGTGCCAGCAGCCCGGAGTCGGCGGAGAGGTATGAAGATACGCAGTATTTT.